This T cell receptor (beta chain) was recovered during a study of T cell responses to AZD1222 COVID-19 vaccine (dated by TCRdb to the early 2020s). In terms of the full investigation: TCR sequencing was performed for some 250 trial participants, of whom around 200 were given two doses of AZD1222 and around 25 were given two doses of MenACWY control vaccine. Enrollment into the trials was organized by age into subgroups of 18-55, 56-69 and 70-plus years, and those subgroups contained approximately 160, 26 and 62 TCR-sequenced participants, respectively. What the authors observed across the whole study: The vaccine-associated CD4 TCRs covered the entire spike protein, and the dominant responses fell in regions 160-218 and 743-854. Conclusions about previously exposed vaccinees are limited because only five to seven AZD1222 recipients were SARS-CoV-2 seropositive at baseline. Reportedly, almost half of the unique spike-specific TCRs recognized epitopes lying outside the regions that are mutated in the B.1.351 and B.1.1.7 variants. Because no samples from the day 14 peak response were available, repertoires could be characterized only after the peak T cell response. Participants were mostly white British and included more females than males, and it was suggested by the authors that clonal diversity may have been underestimated. After two AZD1222 doses, spike-specific TCR breadth and depth were significantly higher than at day 0 and than in MenACWY recipients. The 56-69-year group was small, and its depth increase did not reach significance, likely because of low power.

The CDR3 starts with the cysteine, ends with the phenylalanine, and has 13 residues. The sequence is cut down to CDR3 DNA, 39 bases in frame from base 1. Trimming removed 0 bases from V and 4 bases from J, leaving 6 bases between the germline ends. The time point label here, explained by the study, means: about 28 days (+/-7) after the second vaccine dose. AZD1222 recipients with second doses at about 4 weeks or about 12 weeks were pooled, because spike-specific TCR depth and breadth did not differ between schedules. Samples from vaccinated people were obtained from the UK trials COV001 and COV002, which included a single-blind randomized controlled phase 2/3 trial of AZD1222 (ChAdOx1 nCoV-19) in healthy adults. Trial participant PBMC samples were collected at day 0 and day 28 after the second dose for TCRbeta chain sequencing. The CDR3 regions of human TCRbeta chains were analyzed by immunosequencing. Regarding the original processing steps: TCRs in the repertoires were compared against a reference library of SARS-CoV-2-specific TCRs that had been generated with the MIRA antigen-specificity platform. Breadth meant the fraction of unique TCRs that were SARS-CoV-2-associated, whereas depth meant the fraction of total T cells that were SARS-CoV-2-associated. Using the MIRA data, every spike-specific TCR was mapped to the spike region that the TCR reacted to and assigned to either a CD4 or a CD8 class. Log10-transformed breadth and depth values were compared by one-way ANOVA with Sidak's multiple comparisons tests. TCRdb holds this immuneACCESS table with in-frame rearrangements only. Some clones are missing; in checked studies, unresolved V genes explain under half, and the rest has no known cause. That table supplies the V and J calls and clone size; D and trimming were determined from the DNA. The sample records about 180,000 clones, 94% of which are singletons. Clones ranked in the top ten supply around 1.6% of the sample.

As for this clone: This clone's antigen is unknown. Base qualities are not provided; no much larger clone lies one nucleotide away.

The chain uses TRBV12-3 or TRBV12-4 and TRBJ1-1, with the D gene uncertain. This specimen consisted of peripheral blood, obtained 28 days after the second AZD1222 dose. The TCR was taken from an adult who received the AZD1222 COVID-19 vaccine. The nucleotide sequence reads TGTGCCAGCAGTTTAGCCCGCGGCACTGAAGCTTTCTTT. It is translated as CASSLARGTEAFF.